The sequence of this T cell receptor beta chain was determined in a study of blood T cell repertoires in COVID-19. Study in general: Material from acute and convalescent COVID-19 was sourced from the United States, Italy and Spain.

In this sample, this clone turned up a few times. Participants were aged about 18 to 100 years from roughly 25 US areas. During the 2 weeks before they entered the study, exposed participants had met someone with a PCR-confirmed or clinician-diagnosed COVID-19 case. Authors' methods: Amplification of reference gene primers was used by the study to estimate nucleated cell counts. This table comes from immunoSEQ multiplex PCR, and its TCRdb copy is limited to in-frame clones, with some not included. That table furnishes V, J and clone size, whereas the DNA furnished D and trimming. Counted here are some 150,000 clones, approximately 80% occurring once; the ten biggest clones make up 1.5% to 2%. The sample comprised PBMCs or T cells enriched from blood (not recorded which). The TCR was taken from a woman between 18 and 29 years old who had been exposed to COVID-19.

The CDR3 nucleotides are TGTGCCAGCAGCGCAGCCTACAGGGGGACGGAGCAGTTCTTC. Translated: CASSAAYRGTEQFF. This chain joins TRBV9 and TRBJ2-1; 8 bases fit TRBD1. With V trimmed by 3 bases and J by 10 bases, 9 bases remained unmatched. Germline V gives CDR1 SGDLS, CDR2 YYNGEE. The CDR3 length is 14 residues.